This T cell receptor beta chain is from a study of technical replicates of blood from several donors. This clone appeared once. Clones were sequenced by immunoSEQ multiplex PCR, and TCRdb holds only the in-frame ones, with some missing. The sample holds tens of thousands of clones, roughly nine tenths seen once. Sequenced: PBMCs. The TCR comes from a human donor in good health. Some clones in this sample may be carry-over from other donors' samples.

CDR3 amino acids: CASSQWEHGEQYF. DNA for the CDR3: TGTGCCAGCTCGCAGTGGGAGCATGGCGAGCAGTACTTC. This chain uses TRBV18 with TRBJ2-7; possibly TRBD2 for D (5 bases). CDR3 length: 13 amino acids. Germline V gene sequence: CDR1 KGHSH, CDR2 LQKENI. V was pared by 6 bases and J by 6 bases, with 15 bases between.